The T cell receptor (beta chain) under discussion was sequenced for a study of CD8 T cells in Susac syndrome. CDR1 and CDR2 (germline): MNHEY, SVGEGT. This CDR3 has 19 amino acids. Trimming at V came to 0 bases and at J to 3 bases, leaving 13 bases not matched to a gene. TEMRA cells were FACS-enriched and CD8+ and CD4+ T cells negatively isolated. It was with random hexamers that about 0.45 to 1 ug RNA was reverse transcribed. TCRdb re-called the immunoSEQ multiplex PCR reads through MiXCR, storing one row per CDR3 protein. The sample holds a few hundred thousand distinct CDR3 sequences, around 92% seen once.

This clonotype was obtained from a human donor with multiple sclerosis. This chain connects TRBV6-2 or TRBV6-3 to TRBJ2-4; 8 bases are shared with TRBD2. The specimen was CD4+ T cells from PBMCs. CDR3: CASSYSNAGGSRVKNIQYF. In nucleotides, the CDR3 is TGTGCCAGCAGTTACTCGAATGCGGGGGGCAGTCGGGTCAAAAACATTCAGTACTTC.